This note documents a single T cell receptor beta chain sequence. Germline CDR1 MNHEY, CDR2 SMNVEV (reference sequence). Trimming removed 1 base from V and 2 bases from J; junction bases left unmatched: 5. The CDR3 has 16 residues. The data were produced by immunoSEQ multiplex PCR, yet TCRdb's version contains in-frame clones alone and is incomplete. This sample has about 33,000 clones, with around 84% found just once. The data originate from a study of OX40 agonist ivuxolimab in advanced cancers. Study-level information: A partial response was reached by three patients: one with hepatocellular carcinoma and two with cutaneous melanoma.

Sequenced here: CD4+ or CD8+ T cells sorted from blood, sampled in a trial of the OX40 agonist ivuxolimab. The chain links TRBV27 to TRBJ2-7; 10 nucleotides match TRBD2. The receptor was derived from an adult with an advanced solid tumor such as melanoma, head and neck, liver or kidney cancer. CDR3 protein: CASSLWVAGGPYEQYF. The CDR3 DNA reads TGTGCCAGCAGTTTATGGGTAGCGGGAGGACCCTACGAGCAGTACTTC.